This T cell receptor (beta chain) derives from a study of T cell responses to AZD1222 COVID-19 vaccine. General study findings and limits: Regions 160-218 and 743-854 dominated among vaccine-associated CD4 TCRs spanning spike.

Notes on this clone: Its antigen is unknown.

Assay: immunoSEQ multiplex PCR; the TCRdb copy retains only in-frame clones and omits some. The sample contains more than 150,000 clones, roughly nine tenths of which appear only once. Recipients boosted at about 4 weeks or about 12 weeks are pooled. The CDR3 length is 12 residues. V was trimmed by 11 bases and J by 11 bases, leaving 21 bases between them. Germline CDR1 is LNHDA and CDR2 is SQIVND (reference sequence). The source was peripheral blood, collected 28 days after the second AZD1222 dose. The genes are TRBV19 and TRBJ2-5, with unresolved D. The source of this sequence is an adult who received the AZD1222 COVID-19 vaccine. CDR3 coding DNA: TGTGCCGGAGATCAGGACCCTCTAAAACAGTACTTC. As protein: CAGDQDPLKQYF.